This T cell receptor (beta chain) was documented in a study of OX40 agonist ivuxolimab in advanced cancers. Looking at the study overall: Every patient in dose escalation had hepatocellular carcinoma, melanoma, renal cell or head and neck cancer.

Study-wide results and limits: More expanded clones were seen, on average, in CD8+ T cells than in CD4+. Some patients who did not respond also had low normalized T-cell clonal expansion.

Blood sampling took place at baseline, cycle 4 day 1, and cycle 7 day 1. Generated by immunoSEQ multiplex PCR, the TCRdb table keeps only in-frame clones and is missing some. The sample records some 83,000 clones, 70% to 90% being singletons. A remark on this clone: Antigen: not known.

This CDR3 contains 15 residues. Germline V gene sequence: CDR1 PRHDT, CDR2 FYEKMQ (reference sequence). The ends lost 2 bases at V and 3 bases at J; junction bases unmatched: 3. This clonotype was sampled from an adult with an advanced solid tumor such as melanoma, head and neck, liver or kidney cancer. This sequence joins TRBV13 and TRBJ1-4; 7 bases fit TRBD1. The sample consisted of CD4+ or CD8+ T cells sorted from blood, taken in a trial of the OX40 agonist ivuxolimab. CDR3 bases: TGTGCCAGCAGCTTAAGGGGACAGTCTAATGAAAAACTGTTTTTT. It specifies CASSLRGQSNEKLFF.